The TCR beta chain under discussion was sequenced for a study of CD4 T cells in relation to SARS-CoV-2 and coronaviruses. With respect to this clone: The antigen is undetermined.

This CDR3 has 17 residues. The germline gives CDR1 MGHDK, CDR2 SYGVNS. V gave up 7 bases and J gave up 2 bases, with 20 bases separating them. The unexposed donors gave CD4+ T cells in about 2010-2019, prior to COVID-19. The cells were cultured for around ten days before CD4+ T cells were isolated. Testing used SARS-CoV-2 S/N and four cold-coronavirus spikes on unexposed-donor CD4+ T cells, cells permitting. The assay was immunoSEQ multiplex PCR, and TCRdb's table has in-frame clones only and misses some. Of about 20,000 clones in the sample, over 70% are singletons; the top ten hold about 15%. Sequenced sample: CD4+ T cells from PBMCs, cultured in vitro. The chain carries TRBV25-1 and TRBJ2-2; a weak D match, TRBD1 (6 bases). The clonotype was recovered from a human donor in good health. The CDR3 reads CASTSSVGQTNTGELFF. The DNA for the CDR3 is TGTGCCAGCACGAGCAGTGTGGGACAAACAAACACCGGGGAGCTGTTTTTT.